Listed below are T cell receptor beta chains from one sample, sequenced in a study of blood T cell repertoires in COVID-19. Measured with immunoSEQ multiplex PCR; TCRdb has only the in-frame clones, and not every one. Of about 150,000 clones in the sample, 84% are singletons; the top ten hold roughly 3.4%. Sequencing was done on a sample of PBMCs or T cells enriched from blood (not recorded which). The receptors were gathered from a woman aged 45-65 years with acute COVID-19. The CDR3 runs from the conserved cysteine through the conserved F or W. A D gene is named only where the DNA matches it firmly. The size field is filled for only some rows; it gives once, few, many or a size class.

D gene | J gene | clone size | V gene | CDR3 DNA | CDR3 protein
TRBD1 | TRBJ1-2 | once | TRBV5-1 | TGCGCCAGCAGCACGGGACAGAACTATGGCTACACCTTC | CASSTGQNYGYTF
- | TRBJ1-1 | many | TRBV4-1 | TGCGCCAGCAGCCTGGACAGCGAGAGTCCTATGAACACTGAAGCTTTCTTT | CASSLDSESPMNTEAFF
- | TRBJ1-4 | - | TRBV7-2 | TGTGCCAGCAGCCAGTGGGGGGCTAATGAAAAACTGTTTTTT | CASSQWGANEKLFF
- | TRBJ1-4 | - | TRBV20-1 | TGCAGTGCTAGTGTCAGGGGTAGTGAAAAACTGTTTTTT | CSASVRGSEKLFF
- | TRBJ2-7 | - | TRBV10-3 | TGTGCCATCAGTGACCACTCCGGTAGTTACGAGCAGTACTTC | CAISDHSGSYEQYF
- | TRBJ2-7 | - | TRBV25-1 | TGTGCCAGCAGTGAAGGGTGGGGCCTCGGCGGTGAGCAGTACTTC | CASSEGWGLGGEQYF
TRBD2 | TRBJ2-3 | - | TRBV5-1 | TGCGCCAGCACTAGGGGCCCTAGCGGGATGGGGACAGATACGCAGTATTTT | CASTRGPSGMGTDTQYF
TRBD2 | TRBJ2-3 | - | TRBV10-3 | TGTGCCATCAGTCCCGGGACTAGCCCTGGAGATACGCAGTATTTT | CAISPGTSPGDTQYF
TRBD2 | TRBJ2-3 | - | TRBV11-2 | TGTGCCAGCAGCTTAACCCCCATGCTAGCGGGAGGGTCAGATACGCAGTATTTT | CASSLTPMLAGGSDTQYF
- | TRBJ1-1 | - | TRBV25-1 | TGTGCCACACAAGGGGGAATAAGGGTATTT | CATQGGIRVF
- | TRBJ2-1 | once | TRBV5-1 | TGCGCCAGCAGCTTGGAAACTCTCGAGGGGCAGTTCTTC | CASSLETLEGQFF
TRBD1 | TRBJ1-2 | - | TRBV3-1/TRBV3-2 | TGTGCCAGCAGCCCAGCTCCGGGACAGGCTATACGTGGCTACACCTTC | CASSPAPGQAIRGYTF
TRBD2 | TRBJ2-1 | once | TRBV12-3/TRBV12-4 | TGTGCCAGCAGTTTGGCTAGCGGGTTGCGGCAGTTCTTC | CASSLASGLRQFF
TRBD1 | TRBJ1-2 | once | TRBV2 | TGTGCCAGCAGGCCAAGGACAGGGAATAACTATGGCTACACCTTC | CASRPRTGNNYGYTF
- | TRBJ2-1 | once | TRBV7-4 | TGTGCCAGCAGCAACGGCTGGGACTGTGGCTACAATGAGCAGTTCTTC | CASSNGWDCGYNEQFF
- | TRBJ2-3 | once | TRBV6-4 | TGTGCCAGCAGTGACCCCCCCGGAGCGGGTTCCCACACAGATACGCAGTATTTT | CASSDPPGAGSHTDTQYF
TRBD1 | TRBJ2-7 | few | TRBV27 | TGTGCCAGCAGTAGGGACAGGGGGACAAGGGAGCAGTACTTC | CASSRDRGTREQYF
TRBD1 | TRBJ2-3 | - | TRBV29-1 | TGCAGCGCCCTGAACCCTGACAGGGCCACAGATACGCAGTATTTT | CSALNPDRATDTQYF
- | TRBJ1-2 | - | TRBV28 | TGTGCCAGCAGTCAGGCGGTGGGGGGGGACTATGGCTACACCTTC | CASSQAVGGDYGYTF
- | TRBJ1-5 | - | TRBV5-5 | TGTGCCAGCAGCTTGGGGGGGCAGGGCAATCAGCCCCAGCATTTT | CASSLGGQGNQPQHF
- | TRBJ2-1 | - | TRBV30 | TGTGCCTGGAGTGCCTCCCTAGCGTACGGAGAGCAGTTCTTC | CAWSASLAYGEQFF
- | TRBJ2-7 | - | TRBV3-1/TRBV3-2 | TGTGCCAGCAGCGGGGCGGTTCCGCCCTACGAGCAGTACTTC | CASSGAVPPYEQYF
TRBD1 | TRBJ2-7 | - | TRBV10-3 | TGTGCCATCAGTGGGGTTGGGGACAGGATAACCTACGAGCAGTACTTC | CAISGVGDRITYEQYF
TRBD2 | TRBJ2-2 | - | TRBV7-3 | TGTGCCAGCAGCCCAATGAGGGCGGGTGGGACTAGGAGGACCGGGGAGCTGTTTTTT | CASSPMRAGGTRRTGELFF
- | TRBJ1-1 | - | TRBV9 | TGTGCCAGCAGCCCCCAGTACACTGAAGCTTTCTTT | CASSPQYTEAFF
- | TRBJ2-2 | few | TRBV11-3 | TGTGCCAGCAGCTTAGTTCAGGGCACCACCGGGGAGCTGTTTTTT | CASSLVQGTTGELFF
- | TRBJ1-2 | - | TRBV25-1 | TGTGCCAGCAGTGACCACAGGGCGGAAGGCTATGGCTACACCTTC | CASSDHRAEGYGYTF